This T cell receptor beta chain was observed in a study of patients and donors after allogeneic stem cell transplantation. TCRdb re-derived calls from the RT-PCR reads in MiXCR, one entry per CDR3 protein. The sample lists about 960,000 distinct CDR3 sequences; more than 15% were seen once. V lost 8 bases and J lost 5, with 12 bases in between. The CDR3 is made up of 12 amino acids. Per the germline V gene, CDR1 is MNHEY and CDR2 is SVGAGI. The sequencing sample was made of blood, either unsorted or a sorted T cell fraction (not recorded which). This chain uses TRBV6-5 with TRBJ1-1; D remains unclear. The sequence was collected from a human donor who was either an allogeneic HSCT recipient or a stem cell or donor lymphocyte infusion donor (not recorded which). It is not recorded whose cells these are; they may come from a transplant donor. CDR3 loop: CASGRLGTEAFF. The CDR3 coding sequence is TGTGCCAGCGGTCGACTTGGGACTGAAGCTTTCTTT.